This T cell receptor (beta chain) originates from a study of cytomegalovirus exposure and HLA in healthy donors. Overall study findings and caveats: A missense DCLRE1C variant was associated with V- and J-gene trimming of TCR beta chains in a later analysis, and an independent cohort replicated the association.

The CDR3 is made up of 14 amino acids. Per the germline V gene, CDR1 is MDHEN and CDR2 is SYDVKM. V lost 4 bases, J lost 4 bases, and 13 bases lay in between. Nominally healthy donors were sampled, though unrecorded immune exposures were likely. The PCR ran on 60 Vbeta and 13 Jbeta primers. TCRdb's table, derived via immunoSEQ multiplex PCR, lists solely in-frame clones and lacks some. This table has 150,000 to 200,000 clones, less than 90% appearing once. This clone was counted a single time. Its antigen is not known. Sequencing used PBMCs. The clonotype was recovered from a man aged 50 to 60 in good health and CMV-seronegative. V gene TRBV28 combines with J gene TRBJ1-1; no clear D gene. As DNA, the CDR3 is TGTGCCAGCAGTTCCTTGACGGGGTCCACTGAAGCTTTCTTT. Translation gives CASSSLTGSTEAFF.